This T cell receptor (beta chain) is drawn from a study of blood T cell repertoires in COVID-19. Overall study context: The United States, Italy and Spain provided the acute and convalescent COVID-19 samples. From T cells, B-cell-depleted T cells, or PBMCs came the material, which was cDNA or gDNA.

Germline V gives CDR1 SNHLY, CDR2 FYNNEI. V was clipped by 6 bases and J by 0 bases, with 7 bases between them. The CDR3 loop spans 13 amino acids. Original data processing: The authors estimated nucleated cell counts from reference gene primer amplification. Profiled with immunoSEQ multiplex PCR; TCRdb holds only in-frame clones, not every one. V and J calls and clone size are given by that table; D and trimming were obtained from the DNA. Of more than 150,000 clones listed, about 77% are singletons. The source is a woman at least 80 years old with acute or convalescent COVID-19. Sequencing was carried out using peripheral blood. The genes are TRBV2 and TRBJ2-3; no reliable D call. DNA for the CDR3: TGTGCCAGCAGGAGAACTAGCACAGATACGCAGTATTTT. This gives the protein CASRRTSTDTQYF.